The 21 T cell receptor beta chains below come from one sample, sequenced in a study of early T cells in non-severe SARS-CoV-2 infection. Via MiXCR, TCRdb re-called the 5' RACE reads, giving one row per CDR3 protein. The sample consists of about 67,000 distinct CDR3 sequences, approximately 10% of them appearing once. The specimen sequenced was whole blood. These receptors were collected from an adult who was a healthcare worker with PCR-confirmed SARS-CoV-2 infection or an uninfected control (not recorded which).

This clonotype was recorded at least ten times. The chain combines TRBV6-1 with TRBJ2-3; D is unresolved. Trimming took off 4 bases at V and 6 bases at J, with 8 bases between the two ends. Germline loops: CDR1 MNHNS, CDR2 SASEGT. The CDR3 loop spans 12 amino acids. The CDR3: CASSVLGDTQYF. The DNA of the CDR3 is TGTGCCAGCAGTGTCCTCGGTGATACGCAGTATTTT.

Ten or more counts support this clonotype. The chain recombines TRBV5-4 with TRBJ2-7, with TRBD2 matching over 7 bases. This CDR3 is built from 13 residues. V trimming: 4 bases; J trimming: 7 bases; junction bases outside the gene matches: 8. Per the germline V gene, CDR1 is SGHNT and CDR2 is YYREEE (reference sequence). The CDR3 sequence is CASSHPGGREQYF. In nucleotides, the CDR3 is TGTGCCAGCAGCCACCCGGGAGGAAGGGAGCAGTACTTC.

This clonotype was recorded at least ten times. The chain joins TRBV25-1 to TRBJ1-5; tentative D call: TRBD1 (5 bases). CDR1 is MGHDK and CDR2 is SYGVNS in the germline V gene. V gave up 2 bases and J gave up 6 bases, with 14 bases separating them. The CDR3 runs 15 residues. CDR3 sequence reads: CASSEGLGAGQPQHF. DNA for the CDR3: TGTGCCAGCAGTGAAGGGCTAGGGGCCGGTCAGCCCCAGCATTTT.

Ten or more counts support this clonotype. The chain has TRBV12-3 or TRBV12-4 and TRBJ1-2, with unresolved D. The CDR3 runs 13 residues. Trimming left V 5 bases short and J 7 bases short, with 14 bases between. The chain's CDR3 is CASSAQRLGGYTF. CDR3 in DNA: TGTGCCAGCAGTGCACAGAGGCTCGGTGGCTACACCTTC.

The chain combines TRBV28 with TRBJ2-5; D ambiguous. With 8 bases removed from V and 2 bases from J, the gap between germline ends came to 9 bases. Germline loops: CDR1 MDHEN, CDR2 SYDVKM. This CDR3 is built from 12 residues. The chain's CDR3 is CASGSGQETQYF. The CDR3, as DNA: TGTGCCAGCGGGTCCGGACAAGAGACCCAGTACTTC.

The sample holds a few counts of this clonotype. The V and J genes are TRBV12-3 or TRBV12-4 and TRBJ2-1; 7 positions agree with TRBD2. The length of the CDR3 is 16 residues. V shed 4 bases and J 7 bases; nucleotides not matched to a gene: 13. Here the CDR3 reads CASSSRSGATENEQFF. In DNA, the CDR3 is TGTGCCAGCAGTTCTCGGAGCGGGGCAACTGAAAATGAGCAGTTCTTC.

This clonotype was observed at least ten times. CDR3 sequence: CSAETVTDTQYF. In DNA form, the CDR3 reads TGCAGCGCCGAGACAGTCACAGATACGCAGTATTTT. The chain combines TRBV29-1 with TRBJ2-3; the D gene is possibly TRBD1 (5 bases). The CDR3 sequence is 12 residues long. Trimming cost V 7 bases and J 2 bases, with 10 bases left between them. CDR1 is SQVTM and CDR2 is ANQGSEA in the germline V gene.

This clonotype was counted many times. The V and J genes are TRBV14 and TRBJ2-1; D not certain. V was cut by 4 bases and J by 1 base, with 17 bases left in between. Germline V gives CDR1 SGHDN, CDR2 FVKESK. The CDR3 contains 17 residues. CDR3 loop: CASSRWDVWLSYNEQFF. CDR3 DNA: TGTGCCAGCAGCCGATGGGATGTATGGCTGTCCTACAATGAGCAGTTCTTC.

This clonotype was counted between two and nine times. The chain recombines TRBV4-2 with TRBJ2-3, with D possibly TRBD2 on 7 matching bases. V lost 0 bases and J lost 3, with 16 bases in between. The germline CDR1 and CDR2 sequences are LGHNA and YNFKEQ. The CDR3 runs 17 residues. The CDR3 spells CASSQERGAPPTDTQYF. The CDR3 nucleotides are TGTGCCAGCAGCCAAGAACGGGGGGCCCCCCCTACAGATACGCAGTATTTT.

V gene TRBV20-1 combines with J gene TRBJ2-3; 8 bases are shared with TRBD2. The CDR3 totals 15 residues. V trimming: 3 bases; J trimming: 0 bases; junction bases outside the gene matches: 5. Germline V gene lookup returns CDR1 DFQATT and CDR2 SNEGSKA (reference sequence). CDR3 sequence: CSARNPSGSTDTQYF. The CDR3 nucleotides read TGCAGTGCTAGGAACCCTAGCGGGAGCACAGATACGCAGTATTTT.

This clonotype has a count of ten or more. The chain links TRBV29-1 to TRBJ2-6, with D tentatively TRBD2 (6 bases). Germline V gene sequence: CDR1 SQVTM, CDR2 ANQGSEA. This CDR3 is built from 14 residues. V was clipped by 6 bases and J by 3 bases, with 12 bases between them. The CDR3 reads CSVGGDGGANVLTF. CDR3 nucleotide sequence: TGCAGCGTGGGCGGGGATGGTGGGGCCAACGTCCTGACTTTC.

CDR3: CASSLVGQGQETQYF. CDR3 nucleotides: TGTGCCAGCAGCTTAGTTGGGCAGGGACAAGAGACCCAGTACTTC. The chain employs TRBV7-9 and TRBJ2-5, with D maybe TRBD1 (5 bases). This CDR3 region has 15 residues. The ends were cut back, 1 base at V and 2 bases at J, with 11 bases in the middle. Germline loops: CDR1 SEHNR, CDR2 FQNEAQ (reference sequence).

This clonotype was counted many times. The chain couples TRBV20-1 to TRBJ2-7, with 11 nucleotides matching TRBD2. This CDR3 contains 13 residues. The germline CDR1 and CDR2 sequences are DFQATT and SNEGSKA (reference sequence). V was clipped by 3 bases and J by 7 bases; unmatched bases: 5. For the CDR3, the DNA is TGCAGTGCTAGTTCTAGCGGGGGGCTGGAGCAGTACTTC. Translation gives CSASSSGGLEQYF.

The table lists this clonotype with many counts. This CDR3 is CASSYEGVFSNQPQHF. Written as DNA, the CDR3 is TGTGCCAGCAGTTACGAGGGAGTGTTTAGCAATCAGCCCCAGCATTTT. The chain couples TRBV6-6 to TRBJ1-5, with D hard to call. Trimming took off 2 bases at V and 0 bases at J, with 11 bases between the two ends. Germline values: CDR1 MNHNY, CDR2 SVGAGI (reference sequence). The CDR3 runs 16 residues.

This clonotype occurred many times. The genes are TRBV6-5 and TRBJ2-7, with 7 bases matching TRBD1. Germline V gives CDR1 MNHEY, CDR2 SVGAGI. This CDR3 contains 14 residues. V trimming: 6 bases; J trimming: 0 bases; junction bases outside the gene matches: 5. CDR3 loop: CASRTSGGSYEQYF. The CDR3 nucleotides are TGTGCCAGCAGAACCTCAGGGGGCTCCTACGAGCAGTACTTC.

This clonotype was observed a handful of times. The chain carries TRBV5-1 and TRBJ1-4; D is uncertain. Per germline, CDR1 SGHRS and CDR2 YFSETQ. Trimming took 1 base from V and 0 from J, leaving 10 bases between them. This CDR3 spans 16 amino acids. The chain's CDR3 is CASSLSPVATNEKLFF. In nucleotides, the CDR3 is TGCGCCAGCAGCTTGTCCCCGGTCGCAACTAATGAAAAACTGTTTTTT.

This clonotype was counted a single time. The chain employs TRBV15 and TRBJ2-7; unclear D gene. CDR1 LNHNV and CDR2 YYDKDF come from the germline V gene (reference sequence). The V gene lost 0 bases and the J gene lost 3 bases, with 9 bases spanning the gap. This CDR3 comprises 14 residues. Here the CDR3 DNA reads TGTGCCACCAGCAGAGATCGGGTCCTCTACGAGCAGTACTTC. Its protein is CATSRDRVLYEQYF.

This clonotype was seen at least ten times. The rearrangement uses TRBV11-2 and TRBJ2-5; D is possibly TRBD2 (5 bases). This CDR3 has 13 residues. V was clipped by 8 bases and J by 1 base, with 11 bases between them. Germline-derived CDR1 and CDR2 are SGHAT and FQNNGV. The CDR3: CASSPEAQETQYF. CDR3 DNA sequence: TGTGCCAGCTCTCCGGAGGCCCAAGAGACCCAGTACTTC.

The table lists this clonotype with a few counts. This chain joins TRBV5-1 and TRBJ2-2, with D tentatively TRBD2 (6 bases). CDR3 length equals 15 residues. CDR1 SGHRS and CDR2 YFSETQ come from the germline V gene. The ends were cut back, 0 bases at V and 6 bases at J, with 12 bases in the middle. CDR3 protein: CASSLAGASPGELFF. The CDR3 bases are TGCGCCAGCAGCTTGGCGGGAGCATCCCCCGGGGAGCTGTTTTTT.

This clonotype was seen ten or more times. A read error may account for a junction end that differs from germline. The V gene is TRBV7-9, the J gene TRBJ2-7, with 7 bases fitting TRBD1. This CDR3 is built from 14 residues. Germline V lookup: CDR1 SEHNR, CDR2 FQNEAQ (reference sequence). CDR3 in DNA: TGTGCCAGCAACTTAGACCAGGGGGCCTACGAGCAGTACTTC. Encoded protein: CASNLDQGAYEQYF.

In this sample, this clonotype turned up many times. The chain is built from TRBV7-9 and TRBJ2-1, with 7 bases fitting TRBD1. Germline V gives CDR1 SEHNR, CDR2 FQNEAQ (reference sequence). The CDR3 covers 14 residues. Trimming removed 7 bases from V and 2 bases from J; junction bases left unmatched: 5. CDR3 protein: CASNRDSAYNEQFF. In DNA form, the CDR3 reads TGTGCCAGCAACCGGGACAGCGCCTACAATGAGCAGTTCTTC.